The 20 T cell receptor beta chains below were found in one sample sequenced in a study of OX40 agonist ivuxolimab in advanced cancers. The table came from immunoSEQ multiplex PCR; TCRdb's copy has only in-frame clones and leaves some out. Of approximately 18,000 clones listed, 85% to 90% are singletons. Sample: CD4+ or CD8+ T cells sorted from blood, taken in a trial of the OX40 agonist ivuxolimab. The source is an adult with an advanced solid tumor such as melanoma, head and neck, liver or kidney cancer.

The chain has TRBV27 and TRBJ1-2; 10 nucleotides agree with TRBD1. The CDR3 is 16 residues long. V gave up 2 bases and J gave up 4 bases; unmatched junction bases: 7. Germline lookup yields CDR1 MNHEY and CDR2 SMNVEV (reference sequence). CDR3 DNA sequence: TGTGCCAGCAGTTTAGCGACAGGGGGCGCCCTCTATGGCTACACCTTC. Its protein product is CASSLATGGALYGYTF.

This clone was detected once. This CDR3 reads CASLDGPPNYGYTF. In nucleotides, the CDR3 is TGTGCCAGCCTCGACGGACCTCCTAACTATGGCTACACCTTC. This chain links TRBV6-5 with TRBJ1-2; unclear D gene. The CDR3 spans 14 residues. Germline V gives CDR1 MNHEY, CDR2 SVGAGI. Deletions cut 8 bases from V and 0 bases from J, with 13 bases between.

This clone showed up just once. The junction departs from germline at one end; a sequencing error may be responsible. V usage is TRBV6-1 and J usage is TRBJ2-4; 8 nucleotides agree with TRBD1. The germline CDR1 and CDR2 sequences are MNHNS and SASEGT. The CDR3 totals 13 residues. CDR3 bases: TGTGCCAGCAGTGAGCCCAGACAGGGGCAGAGGGACTTC. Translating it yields CASSEPRQGQRDF.

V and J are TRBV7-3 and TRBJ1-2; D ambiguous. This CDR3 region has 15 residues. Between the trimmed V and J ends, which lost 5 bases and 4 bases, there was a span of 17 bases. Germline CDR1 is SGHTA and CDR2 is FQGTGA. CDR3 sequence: CASSPTSGVAYGYTF. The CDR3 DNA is TGTGCCAGCAGCCCGACCAGCGGGGTGGCCTATGGCTACACCTTC.

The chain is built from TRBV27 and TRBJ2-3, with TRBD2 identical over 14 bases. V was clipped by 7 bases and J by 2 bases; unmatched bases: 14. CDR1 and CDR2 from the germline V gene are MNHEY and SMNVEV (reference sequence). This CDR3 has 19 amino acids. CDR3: CASTNRLGLAGESTDTQYF. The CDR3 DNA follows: TGTGCCAGCACCAATCGTTTGGGACTAGCGGGAGAGTCCACAGATACGCAGTATTTT.

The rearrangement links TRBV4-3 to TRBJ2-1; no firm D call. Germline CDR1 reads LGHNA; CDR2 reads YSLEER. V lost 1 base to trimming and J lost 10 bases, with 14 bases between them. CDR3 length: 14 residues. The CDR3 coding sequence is TGCGCCAGCAGCCAAGTGGGCAGAAGCAAGGAGCAGTTCTTC. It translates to CASSQVGRSKEQFF.

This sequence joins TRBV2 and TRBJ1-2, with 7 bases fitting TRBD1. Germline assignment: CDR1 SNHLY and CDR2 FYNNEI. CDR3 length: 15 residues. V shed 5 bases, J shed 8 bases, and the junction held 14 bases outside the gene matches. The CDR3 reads CASSKYIDRVEGYTF. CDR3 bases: TGTGCCAGCAGTAAATACATCGACAGGGTCGAAGGCTACACCTTC.

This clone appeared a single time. In nucleotides, the CDR3 is TGTGCCAGCAGCTTAGCGAGGAACAGGGAGTCGAGAGGCTACACCTTC. It is translated as CASSLARNRESRGYTF. This sequence joins TRBV7-9 and TRBJ1-2; possible D gene TRBD1, 6 bases. Between the trimmed V and J ends, which lost 0 bases and 8 bases, there was a span of 19 bases. Germline V gives CDR1 SEHNR, CDR2 FQNEAQ (reference sequence). The CDR3 consists of 16 residues.

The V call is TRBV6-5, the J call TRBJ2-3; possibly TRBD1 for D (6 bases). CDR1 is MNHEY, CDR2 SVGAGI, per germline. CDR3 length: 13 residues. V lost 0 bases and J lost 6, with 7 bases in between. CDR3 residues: CASSYSRGDTQYF. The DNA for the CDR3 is TGTGCCAGCAGTTACTCCAGGGGCGATACGCAGTATTTT.

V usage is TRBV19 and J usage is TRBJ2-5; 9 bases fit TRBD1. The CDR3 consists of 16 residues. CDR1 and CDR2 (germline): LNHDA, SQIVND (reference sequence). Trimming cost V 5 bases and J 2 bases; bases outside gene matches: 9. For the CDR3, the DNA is TGTGCCAGTAGTCCTCACAGGGGGCGATGGCAAGAGACCCAGTACTTC. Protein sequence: CASSPHRGRWQETQYF.

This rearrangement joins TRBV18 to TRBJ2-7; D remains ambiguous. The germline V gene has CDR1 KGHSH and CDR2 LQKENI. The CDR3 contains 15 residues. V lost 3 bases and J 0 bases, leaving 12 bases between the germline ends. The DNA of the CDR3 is TGTGCCAGCTCACCGGTATCGCTTAGCTCCTACGAGCAGTACTTC. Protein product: CASSPVSLSSYEQYF.

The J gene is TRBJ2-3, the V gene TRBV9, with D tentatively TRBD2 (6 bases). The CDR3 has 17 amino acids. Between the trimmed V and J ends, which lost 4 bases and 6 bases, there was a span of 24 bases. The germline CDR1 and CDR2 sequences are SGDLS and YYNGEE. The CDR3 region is CASSPSGGSNHGDTQYF. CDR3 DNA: TGTGCCAGCAGCCCATCTGGGGGGTCGAACCACGGGGATACGCAGTATTTT.

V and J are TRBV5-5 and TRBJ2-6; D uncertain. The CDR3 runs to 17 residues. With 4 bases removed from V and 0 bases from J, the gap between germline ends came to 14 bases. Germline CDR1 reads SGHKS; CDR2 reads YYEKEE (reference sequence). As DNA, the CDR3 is TGTGCCAGCAGCCACTCACCCGTCCTCTCTGGGGCCAACGTCCTGACTTTC. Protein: CASSHSPVLSGANVLTF.

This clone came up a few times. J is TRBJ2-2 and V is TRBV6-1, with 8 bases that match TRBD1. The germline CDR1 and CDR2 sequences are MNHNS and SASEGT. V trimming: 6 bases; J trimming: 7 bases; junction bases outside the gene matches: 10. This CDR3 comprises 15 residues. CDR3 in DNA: TGTGCCAGCAGCCCATGGACAGGGACGGGCGGGGAGCTGTTTTTT. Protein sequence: CASSPWTGTGGELFF.

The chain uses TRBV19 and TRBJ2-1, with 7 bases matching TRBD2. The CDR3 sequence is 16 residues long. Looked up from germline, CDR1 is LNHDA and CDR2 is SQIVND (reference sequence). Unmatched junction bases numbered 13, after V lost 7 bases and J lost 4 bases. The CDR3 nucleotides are TGTGCCAGTACCCCAGGGCGGGGGAATCAATACAATGAGCAGTTCTTC. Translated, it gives CASTPGRGNQYNEQFF.

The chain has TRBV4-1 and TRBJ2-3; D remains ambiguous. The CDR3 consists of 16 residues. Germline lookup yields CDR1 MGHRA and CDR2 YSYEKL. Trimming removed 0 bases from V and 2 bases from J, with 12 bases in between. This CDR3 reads CASSQDDWGLTDTQYF. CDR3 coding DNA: TGCGCCAGCAGCCAAGATGATTGGGGTCTCACAGATACGCAGTATTTT.

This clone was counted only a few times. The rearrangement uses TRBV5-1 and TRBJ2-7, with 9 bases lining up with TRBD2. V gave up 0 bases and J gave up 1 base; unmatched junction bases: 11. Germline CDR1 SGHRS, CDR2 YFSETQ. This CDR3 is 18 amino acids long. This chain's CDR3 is CASSLGPSWSGRSYEQYF. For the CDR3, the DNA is TGCGCCAGCAGCTTGGGCCCATCTTGGAGCGGGAGGTCCTACGAGCAGTACTTC.

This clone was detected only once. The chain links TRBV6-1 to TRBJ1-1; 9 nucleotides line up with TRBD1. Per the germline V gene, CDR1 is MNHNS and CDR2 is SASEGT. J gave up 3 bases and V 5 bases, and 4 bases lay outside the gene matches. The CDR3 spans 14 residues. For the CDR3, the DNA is TGTGCCAGCAGTCGCGGGACAGGGTACACTGAAGCTTTCTTT. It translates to CASSRGTGYTEAFF.

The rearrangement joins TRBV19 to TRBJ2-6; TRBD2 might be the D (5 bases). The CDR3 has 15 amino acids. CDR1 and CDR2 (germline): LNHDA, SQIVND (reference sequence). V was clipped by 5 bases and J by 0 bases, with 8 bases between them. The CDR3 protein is CASSRTSSGANVLTF. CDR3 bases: TGTGCCAGTAGTCGCACTAGCTCTGGGGCCAACGTCCTGACTTTC.

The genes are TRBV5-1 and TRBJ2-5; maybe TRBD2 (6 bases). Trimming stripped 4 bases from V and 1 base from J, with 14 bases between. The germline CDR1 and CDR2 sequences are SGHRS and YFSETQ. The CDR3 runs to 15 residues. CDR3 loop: CASSPGTGGQETQYF. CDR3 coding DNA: TGCGCCAGCAGCCCTGGGACCGGGGGCCAAGAGACCCAGTACTTC.